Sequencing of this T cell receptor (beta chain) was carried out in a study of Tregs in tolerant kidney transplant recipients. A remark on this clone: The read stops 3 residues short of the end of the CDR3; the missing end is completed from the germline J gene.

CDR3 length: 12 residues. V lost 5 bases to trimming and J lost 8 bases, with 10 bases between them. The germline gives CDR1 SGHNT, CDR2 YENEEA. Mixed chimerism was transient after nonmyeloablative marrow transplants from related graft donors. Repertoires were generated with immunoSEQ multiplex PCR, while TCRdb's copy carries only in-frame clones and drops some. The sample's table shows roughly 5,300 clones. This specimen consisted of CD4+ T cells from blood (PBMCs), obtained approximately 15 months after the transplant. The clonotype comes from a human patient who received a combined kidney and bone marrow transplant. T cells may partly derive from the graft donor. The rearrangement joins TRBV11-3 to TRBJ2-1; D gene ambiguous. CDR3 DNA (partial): TGTGCCAGCAGCCTGGGCCCAGATGAG. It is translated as CASSLGPDE. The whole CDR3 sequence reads CASSLGPDEQFF.